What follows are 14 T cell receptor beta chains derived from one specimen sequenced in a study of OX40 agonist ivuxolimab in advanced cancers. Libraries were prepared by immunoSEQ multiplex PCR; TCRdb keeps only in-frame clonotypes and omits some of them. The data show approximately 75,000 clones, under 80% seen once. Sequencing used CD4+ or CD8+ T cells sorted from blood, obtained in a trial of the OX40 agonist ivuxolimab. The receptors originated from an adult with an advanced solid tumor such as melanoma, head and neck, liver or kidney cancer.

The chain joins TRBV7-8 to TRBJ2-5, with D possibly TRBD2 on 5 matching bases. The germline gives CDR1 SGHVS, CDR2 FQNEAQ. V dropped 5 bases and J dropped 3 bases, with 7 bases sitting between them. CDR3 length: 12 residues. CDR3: CASSQRKETQYF. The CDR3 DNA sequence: TGTGCCAGCAGCCAGCGGAAAGAGACCCAGTACTTC. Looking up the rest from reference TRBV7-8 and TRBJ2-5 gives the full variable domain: GAGVSQSPRYKVAKRGQDVALRCDPISGHVSLFWYQQALGQGPEFLTYFQNEAQLDKSGLPSDRFFAERPEGSVSTLKIQRTQQEDSAVYLCASSQRKETQYFGPGTRLLVL.

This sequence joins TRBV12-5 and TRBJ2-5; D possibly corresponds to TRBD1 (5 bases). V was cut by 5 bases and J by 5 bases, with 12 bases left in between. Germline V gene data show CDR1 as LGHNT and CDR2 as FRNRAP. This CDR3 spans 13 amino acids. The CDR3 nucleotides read TGTGCTAGTGGTGCCGACAGTTCCGAGACCCAGTACTTC. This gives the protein CASGADSSETQYF.

CDR3 sequence: CASSDGGQGNEKLFF. The CDR3 coding sequence is TGCGCCAGCAGTGATGGGGGACAGGGAAATGAAAAACTGTTTTTT. This chain connects TRBV10-2 to TRBJ1-4, with 9 bases identical to TRBD1. The CDR3 is 15 amino acids. Germline V gene data show CDR1 as WSHSY and CDR2 as SAAADI. V was clipped by 3 bases and J by 5 bases; unmatched bases: 4.

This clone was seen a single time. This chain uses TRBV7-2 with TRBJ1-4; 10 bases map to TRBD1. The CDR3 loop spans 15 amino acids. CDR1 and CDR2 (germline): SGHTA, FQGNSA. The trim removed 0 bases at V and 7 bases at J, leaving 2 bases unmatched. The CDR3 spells CASSLAGQGVEKLFF. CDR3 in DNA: TGTGCCAGCAGCTTAGCAGGACAGGGGGTTGAAAAACTGTTTTTT.

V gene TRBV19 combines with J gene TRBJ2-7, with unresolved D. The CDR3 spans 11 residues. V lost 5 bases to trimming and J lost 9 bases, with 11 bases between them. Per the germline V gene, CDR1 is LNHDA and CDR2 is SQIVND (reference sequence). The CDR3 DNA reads TGTGCCAGTAGTTTCGCGGCGAGGCAGTACTTC. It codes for CASSFAARQYF.

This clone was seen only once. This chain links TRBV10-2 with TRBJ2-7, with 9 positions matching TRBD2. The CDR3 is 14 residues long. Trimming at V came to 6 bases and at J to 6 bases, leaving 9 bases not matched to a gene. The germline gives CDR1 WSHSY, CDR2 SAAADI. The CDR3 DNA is TGCGCCAGCAGGCTAGCGGGATTGACGGGCGAGCAGTACTTC. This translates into CASRLAGLTGEQYF.

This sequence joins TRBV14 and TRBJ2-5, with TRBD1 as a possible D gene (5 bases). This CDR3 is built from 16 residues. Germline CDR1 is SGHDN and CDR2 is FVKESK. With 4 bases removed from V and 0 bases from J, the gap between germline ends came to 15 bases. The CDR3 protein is CASSRQRGRYQETQYF. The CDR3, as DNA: TGTGCCAGCAGCCGTCAAAGGGGTCGGTACCAAGAGACCCAGTACTTC.

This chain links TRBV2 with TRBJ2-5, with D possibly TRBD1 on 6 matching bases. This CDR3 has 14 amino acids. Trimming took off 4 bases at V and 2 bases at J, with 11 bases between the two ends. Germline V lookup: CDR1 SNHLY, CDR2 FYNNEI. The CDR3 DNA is TGTGCCAGCAGTGCCGACAGGTGGCAAGAGACCCAGTACTTC. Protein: CASSADRWQETQYF.

The CDR3 spells CASSLEGGIFGRGQPQHF. CDR3 DNA: TGTGCCAGCAGCTTAGAGGGGGGAATATTCGGGCGGGGCCAGCCCCAGCATTTT. This chain connects TRBV7-2 to TRBJ1-5; TRBD1 is a possible D gene (6 bases). The CDR3 runs to 18 residues. Trimming stripped 1 base from V and 7 bases from J, with 23 bases between. Germline loops: CDR1 SGHTA, CDR2 FQGNSA.

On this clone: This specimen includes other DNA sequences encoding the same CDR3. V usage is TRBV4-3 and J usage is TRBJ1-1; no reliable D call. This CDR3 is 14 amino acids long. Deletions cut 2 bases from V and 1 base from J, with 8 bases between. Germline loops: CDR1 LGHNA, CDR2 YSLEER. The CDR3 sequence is CASSQQGRNTEAFF. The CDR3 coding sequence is TGCGCCAGCAGCCAACAAGGTCGGAACACTGAAGCTTTCTTT.

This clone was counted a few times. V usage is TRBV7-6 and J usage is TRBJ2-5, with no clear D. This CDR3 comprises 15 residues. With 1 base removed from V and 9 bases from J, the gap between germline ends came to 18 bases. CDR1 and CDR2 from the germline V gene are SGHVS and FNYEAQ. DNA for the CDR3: TGTGCCAGCAGCTTAGAGGGAAGTCCTGCTCGGGCCCAGTACTTC. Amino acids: CASSLEGSPARAQYF.

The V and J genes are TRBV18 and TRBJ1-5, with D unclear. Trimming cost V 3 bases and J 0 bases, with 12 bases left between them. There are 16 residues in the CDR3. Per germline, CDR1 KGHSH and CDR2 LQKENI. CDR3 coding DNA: TGTGCCAGCTCACCGCGCAGATCTGATAGCAATCAGCCCCAGCATTTT. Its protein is CASSPRRSDSNQPQHF.

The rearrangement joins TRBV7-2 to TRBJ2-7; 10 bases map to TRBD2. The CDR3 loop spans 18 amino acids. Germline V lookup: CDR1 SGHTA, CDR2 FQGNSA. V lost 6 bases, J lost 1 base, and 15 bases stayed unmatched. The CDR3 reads CASRVAGGLYASSYEQYF. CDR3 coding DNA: TGTGCCAGCAGGGTAGCGGGGGGCCTTTATGCCTCATCCTACGAGCAGTACTTC.

CDR3 sequence reads: CASSSTYEQYF. The CDR3 DNA reads TGTGCCAGCAGCTCCACCTACGAGCAGTACTTC. The J gene is TRBJ2-7, the V gene TRBV27; D call uncertain. The CDR3 extends over 11 amino acids. V was trimmed by 6 bases and J by 2 bases, leaving 5 bases between them. CDR1 and CDR2 from the germline V gene are MNHEY and SMNVEV (reference sequence).